Following are 26 T cell receptor beta chains from one sample sequenced in a study of response to subunit inactivated influenza vaccine. A single record per CDR3 protein comes from TCRdb applying MiXCR to the RT-PCR reads. The table shows more than 700,000 distinct CDR3 sequences, with 20% to 25% occurring only once. This specimen consisted of PBMCs from blood, obtained roughly 5 days after vaccination. The receptors here all came from a man in his fifties who received an inactivated influenza vaccine.

This clonotype came up a few times. This chain connects TRBV7-2 to TRBJ1-2; D unclear. There are 16 residues in the CDR3. From germline, CDR1 is SGHTA and CDR2 FQGNSA. V lost 2 bases and J lost 4, with 17 bases in between. CDR3 amino acids: CASSLNGLADFYGYTF. Here the CDR3 DNA reads TGTGCCAGCAGCTTAAACGGGCTTGCCGACTTCTATGGCTACACCTTC.

This clonotype was observed a handful of times. V usage is TRBV4-3 and J usage is TRBJ2-3, with 8 bases matching TRBD2. This CDR3 contains 20 residues. V gave up 1 base and J gave up 9 bases; unmatched junction bases: 24. Germline CDR1 is LGHNA and CDR2 is YSLEER. The CDR3 here is CASSQAPYLARGVLRVTQYF. CDR3 nucleotide sequence: TGCGCCAGCAGCCAAGCGCCCTACTTGGCGCGGGGGGTCCTCCGGGTCACGCAGTATTTT.

This clonotype was recorded many times. The V and J genes are TRBV7-2 and TRBJ2-5; D is possibly TRBD2 (5 bases). Trimming cost V 1 base and J 4 bases, with 10 bases left between them. CDR1 and CDR2 (germline): SGHTA, FQGNSA. The CDR3 length is 14 residues. The CDR3 loop is CASSLEVAGETQYF. The CDR3 DNA is TGTGCCAGCAGCTTAGAGGTGGCGGGAGAGACCCAGTACTTC.

This clonotype was counted between two and nine times. One end of the junction fails to match germline, which may point to a read error. The gene calls are TRBV12-3 or TRBV12-4 and TRBJ1-2, with D unclear. This CDR3 spans 18 amino acids. The CDR3 bases are TGTGCCAGCAGTTCCTGGGCGTCGCTTCATCTATCGGGCTATGGCTACACTTTC. This encodes CASSSWASLHLSGYGYTF.

The sample holds a few counts of this clonotype. The V gene is TRBV20-1, the J gene TRBJ1-2, with a weak D call TRBD1 (5 bases). Germline V CDR1 and CDR2: DFQATT, SNEGSKA (reference sequence). The V end was cut by 5 bases, the J end by 2 bases, with 9 bases between. This CDR3 spans 12 amino acids. In DNA form, the CDR3 reads TGCAGTGCTGGGGGGTGGAACTATGGCTACACCTTC. It specifies CSAGGWNYGYTF.

This clonotype was observed a handful of times. CDR3 loop: CSARAGDTTDTQYF. CDR3 bases: TGCAGTGCTAGGGCGGGGGACACCACAGATACGCAGTATTTT. V is TRBV20-1 and J is TRBJ2-3; D might be TRBD2 (7 bases). This CDR3 is 14 amino acids long. Trimming cost V 3 bases and J 2 bases, with 12 bases left between them. CDR1 is DFQATT, CDR2 SNEGSKA, per germline (reference sequence).

Many counts were recorded for this clonotype. The J gene is TRBJ2-1, the V gene TRBV11-2; 10 bases are shared with TRBD2. Looked up from germline, CDR1 is SGHAT and CDR2 is FQNNGV. The V and J ends lost 0 bases and 8 bases, in that order; junction bases with no gene match: 10. This CDR3 comprises 17 residues. DNA of the CDR3: TGTGCCAGCAGCTTAGATGTACTAGCGGGATTCAATGATGAGCAGTTCTTC. Protein product: CASSLDVLAGFNDEQFF.

This clonotype was seen more than once but under ten times. The chain couples TRBV20-1 to TRBJ2-5; D might be TRBD1 (5 bases). Trimming took off 2 bases at V and 0 bases at J, with 7 bases between the two ends. Germline V lookup: CDR1 DFQATT, CDR2 SNEGSKA (reference sequence). The CDR3 sequence is 13 residues long. CDR3 region: CSARNRNQETQYF. For the CDR3, the DNA is TGCAGTGCTAGAAACAGGAACCAAGAGACCCAGTACTTC.

This clonotype was observed many times. The chain links TRBV10-3 to TRBJ2-7, with 9 bases matching TRBD1. The V gene end was trimmed by 6 bases and the J gene end by 3 bases; junction bases not matched to a gene: 21. This CDR3 region has 19 residues. CDR1 and CDR2 (germline): ENHRY, SYGVKD. CDR3: CAISAGAGQGTSRDYEQYF. CDR3 bases: TGTGCCATCAGCGCTGGGGCGGGACAGGGTACCTCTCGCGACTACGAGCAGTACTTC.

The sample holds a few counts of this clonotype. The chain has TRBV15 and TRBJ2-7; 9 positions agree with TRBD1. Looked up from germline, CDR1 is LNHNV and CDR2 is YYDKDF (reference sequence). Unmatched junction bases numbered 6, after V lost 1 base and J lost 2 bases. There are 16 residues in the CDR3. This chain's CDR3 is CATSRVTGGAAYEQYF. The CDR3 DNA reads as TGTGCCACCAGCAGAGTAACAGGGGGCGCCGCCTACGAGCAGTACTTC.

The chain joins TRBV18 to TRBJ1-6, with D unresolved. Germline CDR1 reads KGHSH; CDR2 reads LQKENI. V dropped 3 bases and J dropped 5 bases, with 8 bases sitting between them. The length of the CDR3 is 14 residues. The CDR3 reads CASSPREDNSPLHF. CDR3 nucleotide sequence: TGTGCCAGCTCACCTCGGGAGGATAATTCACCCCTCCACTTT.

The chain couples TRBV15 to TRBJ2-5; 10 nucleotides align to TRBD2. J was trimmed by 5 bases and V by 0 bases; bases with no gene match: 18. Germline assignment: CDR1 LNHNV and CDR2 YYDKDF (reference sequence). The CDR3 consists of 20 residues. Here the CDR3 DNA reads TGTGCCACCAGCAGAGATCAGTCCGTTCTGCGACTAGCGGGCTGGGAGACCCAGTACTTC. Translating it yields CATSRDQSVLRLAGWETQYF. The full variable domain, completed using reference TRBV15 and TRBJ2-5, is DAMVIQNPRYQVTQFGKPVTLSCSQTLNHNVMYWYQQKSSQAPKLLFHYYDKDFNNEADTPDNFQSRRPNTSFCFLDIRSPGLGDTAMYLCATSRDQSVLRLAGWETQYFGPGTRLLVL.

This clonotype was detected a few times. The V gene is TRBV29-1, the J gene TRBJ2-2, with D possibly being TRBD2 (5 bases). CDR1 and CDR2 from the germline V gene are SQVTM and ANQGSEA. The ends were cut back, 6 bases at V and 2 bases at J, with 10 bases in the middle. CDR3 length: 13 amino acids. The CDR3 sequence is CSVTGVNTGELFF. The CDR3 DNA reads TGCAGCGTGACCGGGGTTAACACCGGGGAGCTGTTTTTT.

This clonotype has only a few counts. The V gene is TRBV6-2 or TRBV6-3, the J gene TRBJ2-5; D call uncertain. Deletions cut 6 bases from V and 1 base from J, with 15 bases between. The CDR3 spans 15 residues. Germline assignment: CDR1 MNHEY and CDR2 SVGEGT. The CDR3 sequence is CASRVTSRTQETQYF. The DNA of the CDR3 is TGTGCCAGCAGAGTTACGTCCCGGACCCAAGAGACCCAGTACTTC.

This clonotype was seen only a few times. V is TRBV11-2 and J is TRBJ2-2, with 8 bases identical to TRBD1. The V and J ends lost 5 bases and 4 bases, in that order; junction bases with no gene match: 9. The CDR3 runs to 16 residues. In germline, CDR1 is SGHAT, CDR2 FQNNGV. CDR3 in amino acids: CASSPRTGPSTGELFF. The CDR3 nucleotides are TGTGCCAGCAGCCCACGGACAGGGCCCAGCACCGGGGAGCTGTTTTTT.

The rearrangement links TRBV6-2 or TRBV6-3 to TRBJ2-2; D ambiguous. Per the germline V gene, CDR1 is MNHEY and CDR2 is SVGEGT. The V gene lost 5 bases and the J gene lost 6 bases, with 10 bases spanning the gap. The CDR3 runs 13 residues. CDR3 in DNA: TGTGCCAGCAGTGCGAGTGTGGCCGGGGAGCTGTTTTTT. It encodes CASSASVAGELFF.

This clonotype was counted only a few times. The chain couples TRBV7-9 to TRBJ2-1, with D possibly matching TRBD1 (7 bases). CDR3 length equals 15 residues. CDR1 is SEHNR, CDR2 FQNEAQ, per germline (reference sequence). V lost 6 bases to trimming and J lost 5 bases, with 17 bases between them. CDR3 nucleotide sequence: TGTGCCAGCAGTCACCAGGGGGGACAAAACAATGAGCAGTTCTTC. It specifies CASSHQGGQNNEQFF.

This clonotype showed up many times. The chain employs TRBV20-1 and TRBJ2-5; D is tentatively TRBD1 or TRBD2 (6 bases each). CDR3 length equals 13 residues. CDR1 and CDR2 from the germline V gene are DFQATT and SNEGSKA (reference sequence). V was clipped by 7 bases and J by 3 bases, with 15 bases between them. The CDR3 coding sequence is TGCAGTGGTGTAGGGGGGCTAGAAGAGACCCAGTACTTC. This encodes CSGVGGLEETQYF.

V usage is TRBV10-3 and J usage is TRBJ2-3; D is perhaps TRBD1 (6 bases). The CDR3 has 14 residues. The germline CDR1 and CDR2 sequences are ENHRY and SYGVKD. The germline V and J ends were trimmed by 2 bases and 2 bases, with 8 bases remaining between them. For the CDR3, the DNA is TGTGCCATCAGTGAGGGACAGATCACAGATACGCAGTATTTT. Translated, it gives CAISEGQITDTQYF.

The chain links TRBV4-1 to TRBJ1-3, with D possibly TRBD1 on 5 matching bases. The CDR3 spans 15 residues. The germline V and J ends were trimmed by 4 bases and 3 bases, with 13 bases remaining between them. Germline loops: CDR1 MGHRA, CDR2 YSYEKL. The CDR3 protein is CASSPFWGNGNTIYF. The CDR3 bases are TGCGCCAGCAGCCCCTTTTGGGGGAATGGAAACACCATATATTTT.

Only a few counts were recorded for this clonotype. The chain has TRBV9 and TRBJ2-3, with D possibly being TRBD1 (6 bases). The ends were cut back, 2 bases at V and 5 bases at J, with 9 bases in the middle. Germline CDR1 and CDR2: SGDLS and YYNGEE. The CDR3 length is 13 residues. DNA of the CDR3: TGTGCCAGCAGCGTTTGGGGGCTAGATACGCAGTATTTT. The encoded protein is CASSVWGLDTQYF.

The J gene is TRBJ2-2, the V gene TRBV6-5; 7 nucleotides agree with TRBD2. V shed 2 bases, J shed 5 bases, and the junction held 14 bases outside the gene matches. The CDR3 extends over 18 amino acids. Germline CDR1 is MNHEY and CDR2 is SVGAGI. CDR3 amino acids: CASSYAVWGGRLTGELFF. The CDR3 DNA reads TGTGCCAGCAGTTACGCGGTCTGGGGCGGGAGACTTACCGGGGAGCTGTTTTTT.

In this sample, this clonotype turned up a few times. This chain joins TRBV12-3 or TRBV12-4 and TRBJ1-2; no firm D call. The V gene lost 10 bases and the J gene lost 5 bases, with 17 bases spanning the gap. This CDR3 contains 13 residues. CDR3 nucleotides: TGTGCCATCAAAACAATTATCGGGTATGGCTACACCTTC. Its translation is CAIKTIIGYGYTF.

This sequence joins TRBV4-2 and TRBJ2-7; tentatively, D is TRBD2 (6 bases). The V gene's germline CDR1 is LGHNA and CDR2 YNFKEQ. The CDR3 runs to 16 residues. V was shortened by 4 bases and J by 2 bases, with 18 bases between the two germline ends. The CDR3 region is CASSPNVGTDAYEQYF. CDR3 in DNA: TGTGCCAGCAGCCCTAATGTAGGGACTGACGCCTACGAGCAGTACTTC.

There are a few counts of this clonotype. CDR3 sequence: CASSLGLVRDGELFF. DNA of the CDR3: TGTGCCAGCAGCTTAGGACTGGTTCGGGACGGGGAGCTGTTTTTT. The J gene is TRBJ2-2, the V gene TRBV7-9; tentative D call: TRBD2 (5 bases). The germline V gene encodes CDR1 SEHNR and CDR2 FQNEAQ (reference sequence). This CDR3 has 15 amino acids. Trimming cost V 1 base and J 7 bases, with 13 bases left between them.

This clonotype has at least ten counts. V is TRBV6-1 and J is TRBJ2-6; no definite D call. This CDR3 region has 14 residues. Per the germline V gene, CDR1 is MNHNS and CDR2 is SASEGT. V was trimmed by 6 bases and J by 4 bases, leaving 10 bases between them. Here the CDR3 reads CASSKLSGANVLTF. In DNA, the CDR3 is TGTGCCAGCAGCAAATTGTCCGGGGCCAACGTCCTGACTTTC.